This T cell receptor (beta chain) stems from a study of post-analysis software for immune sequencing data. Study-wide background: Progressive-relapsing, secondary progressive and relapsing-remitting multiple sclerosis were among the disease courses included. General study findings and limits: The F measure placed samples prepared in the same batch into strongly shared clusters. Controls had lower frequencies than patients of 4 or 5 TRBV segments, which included TRBV5-6, TRBV5-1 and TRBV20-1.

Prepared libraries of TCR beta cDNA carried unique molecular identifiers. Around 500,000 cDNA molecules were obtained per 1 to 10 million input T cells. TCRdb analysed the PCR reads with MiXCR anew, one entry per CDR3 protein. The sample holds approximately 440,000 distinct CDR3 sequences, roughly 45% seen once. Concerning this clonotype: What it binds is not known.

There are 15 residues in the CDR3. Germline-derived CDR1 and CDR2 are DFQATT and SNEGSKA (reference sequence). The J segment lost 0 bases and the V segment lost 4 bases, leaving 8 bases of the junction unmatched. This receptor was taken from a girl aged 5-17 years with multiple sclerosis. The sequenced sample consisted of blood. This chain connects TRBV20-1 to TRBJ1-2; TRBD1 agrees at 7 bases. CDR3 sequence (DNA): TGCAGTGCTACCTCGGGCAGGGGGGCTAACTATGGCTACACCTTC. Residues: CSATSGRGANYGYTF.